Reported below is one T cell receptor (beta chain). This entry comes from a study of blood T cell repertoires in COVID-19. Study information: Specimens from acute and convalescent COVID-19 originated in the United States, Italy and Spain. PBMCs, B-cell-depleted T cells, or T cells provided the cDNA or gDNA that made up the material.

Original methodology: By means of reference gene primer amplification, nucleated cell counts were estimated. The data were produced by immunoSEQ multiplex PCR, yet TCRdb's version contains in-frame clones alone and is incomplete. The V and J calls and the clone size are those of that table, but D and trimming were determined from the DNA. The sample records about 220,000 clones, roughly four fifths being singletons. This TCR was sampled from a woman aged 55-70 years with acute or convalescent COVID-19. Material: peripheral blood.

CDR3 bases: TGCGCCAGCAGCTTGGACTTGCAATACGAGCAGTACTTC. Protein product: CASSLDLQYEQYF. The rearrangement uses TRBV5-1 and TRBJ2-7; D is uncertain. V gave up 0 bases and J gave up 4 bases, with 8 bases separating them. The CDR3 length is 13 residues. Germline lookup yields CDR1 SGHRS and CDR2 YFSETQ. Complete variable domain (other parts from reference TRBV5-1 and TRBJ2-7): KAGVTQTPRYLIKTRGQQVTLSCSPISGHRSVSWYQQTPGQGLQFLFEYFSETQRNKGNFPGRFSGRQFSNSRSEMNVSTLELGDSALYLCASSLDLQYEQYFGPGTRLTVT.